A single sample is the source of the 32 T cell receptor beta chains below, sequenced in a study of blood T cells in healthy people across ages. Alongside a J-beta primer mix, a sample-barcoded 5' primer served in a second PCR lasting roughly 7 to 12 cycles. TCRdb itself ran the 5' RACE reads through MiXCR, one entry per CDR3 protein. This table holds a few hundred thousand distinct CDR3 sequences, about 28% found once. This sample also belongs to another study, concerning T cells of mothers and their children.

Sequenced material: blood. The receptors derive from a boy under 10 years old in good health.

This clonotype was picked up a small number of times. In nucleotides, the CDR3 is TGTGCCAGTAGTACCCGACAGGGGGCAATCGAAAAACTGTTTTTT. Translated, it gives CASSTRQGAIEKLFF. The chain combines TRBV19 with TRBJ1-4, with 10 bases identical to TRBD1. The ends lost 4 bases at V and 8 bases at J; junction bases unmatched: 7. There are 15 residues in the CDR3. CDR1 is LNHDA and CDR2 is SQIVND in the germline V gene (reference sequence).

V and J are TRBV20-1 and TRBJ2-5; D may be TRBD1 (5 bases). The DNA end is more similar to TRBJ2-7, so the J call may be wrong. CDR1 and CDR2 from the germline V gene are DFQATT and SNEGSKA (reference sequence). The CDR3 runs to 13 residues. CDR3 in amino acids: CSARGQIDYEQYF. In DNA, the CDR3 is TGCAGTGCTAGAGGACAGATAGACTACGAGCAGTACTTC.

A remark on this clonotype: The missing conserved phenylalanine or tryptophan at the end of this CDR3 makes a read error likely. The rearrangement links TRBV2 to TRBJ2-3, with TRBD2 matching over 12 bases. The ends lost 9 bases at V and 2 bases at J; junction bases unmatched: 6. Germline CDR1 and CDR2: SNHLY and FYNNEI. This CDR3 spans 15 amino acids. The CDR3 coding sequence is TGTGCCAGTTTTGGACTAGCGGGGTACACAGATACGCAGTATCTT. Its translation: CASFGLAGYTDTQYL.

This clonotype appeared many times. This chain joins TRBV4-3 and TRBJ1-2; D is possibly TRBD1 (5 bases). The CDR3 is 14 amino acids. Trimming stripped 0 bases from V and 0 bases from J, with 5 bases between. Germline V CDR1 and CDR2: LGHNA, YSLEER. CDR3 sequence: CASSQDRANYGYTF. CDR3 in DNA: TGCGCCAGCAGCCAAGACAGGGCTAACTATGGCTACACCTTC.

This clonotype has a handful of counts. The gene calls are TRBV25-1 and TRBJ2-1, with D possibly being TRBD2 (5 bases). The ends were cut back, 8 bases at V and 7 bases at J, with 15 bases in the middle. The CDR3 has 13 residues. Germline V lookup: CDR1 MGHDK, CDR2 SYGVNS. The CDR3 region is CASAGLGRNEQFF. The DNA of the CDR3 is TGTGCCAGCGCCGGACTGGGTCGGAATGAGCAGTTCTTC.

The genes are TRBV10-3 and TRBJ2-5; 8 nucleotides match TRBD2. The J call may not be correct, given that the DNA end is closer to TRBJ2-1. The V gene's germline CDR1 is ENHRY and CDR2 SYGVKD. The CDR3 totals 14 residues. CDR3 nucleotides: TGTGCCATCAGTGAGGGGGTAGCGGGATCTGAGCAGTTCTTC. Protein product: CAISEGVAGSEQFF.

This clonotype was counted between two and nine times. The V gene is TRBV29-1, the J gene TRBJ2-7; TRBD1 is a possible D gene (6 bases). Germline assignment: CDR1 SQVTM and CDR2 ANQGSEA. This CDR3 contains 13 residues. V was clipped by 1 base and J by 2 bases, with 9 bases between them. The CDR3 sequence: CSVEAGTPYEQYF. In DNA form, the CDR3 reads TGCAGCGTTGAAGCCGGGACACCCTACGAGCAGTACTTC.

This clonotype showed up just a few times. This sequence joins TRBV6-5 and TRBJ1-2; 7 positions match TRBD1. This CDR3 has 13 amino acids. Germline V lookup: CDR1 MNHEY, CDR2 SVGAGI. V lost 6 bases, J lost 8 bases, and 9 bases stayed unmatched. Here the CDR3 reads CASSPGQAGGYTF. In DNA form, the CDR3 reads TGTGCCAGCAGCCCCGGACAGGCGGGGGGCTACACCTTC.

This sequence joins TRBV14 and TRBJ2-7, with D unclear. Per the germline V gene, CDR1 is SGHDN and CDR2 is FVKESK. V lost 3 bases to trimming and J lost 3 bases, with 15 bases between them. CDR3 length: 15 amino acids. The DNA of the CDR3 is TGTGCCAGCAGCCAGGGGATTGGTGATTTCTACGAGCAGTACTTC. Translated: CASSQGIGDFYEQYF.

The CDR3 nucleotides are TGTGCCAGCAGCGGGACTGGCGCGGGAGCCGGGGAGCTGTTTTTT. Its translation is CASSGTGAGAGELFF. The chain uses TRBV7-9 and TRBJ2-2, with 7 bases fitting TRBD2. Germline-derived CDR1 and CDR2 are SEHNR and FQNEAQ (reference sequence). J lost 6 bases, V lost 5 bases, and 9 bases had no gene match. The CDR3 is 15 amino acids.

This clonotype showed up just a few times. The rearrangement uses TRBV11-2 and TRBJ2-4, with TRBD1 matching 7 bases. Trimming cost V 5 bases and J 1 base; bases outside gene matches: 14. The CDR3 has 18 residues. Per the germline V gene, CDR1 is SGHAT and CDR2 is FQNNGV. The CDR3 nucleotides read TGTGCCAGCAGCCCCGATTCCGTTCCGGGACAGGCCAAAAACATTCAGTACTTC. As protein: CASSPDSVPGQAKNIQYF.

This clonotype was recorded a few times. V usage is TRBV20-1 and J usage is TRBJ2-7, with 8 bases lining up with TRBD1. With V trimmed by 6 bases and J by 3 bases, 4 bases remained unmatched. Per germline, CDR1 DFQATT and CDR2 SNEGSKA (reference sequence). This CDR3 is 12 amino acids long. CDR3 sequence reads: CSAITGGYEQYF. CDR3 DNA sequence: TGCAGTGCCATCACAGGGGGCTACGAGCAGTACTTC.

The sample holds a few counts of this clonotype. The chain has TRBV7-2 and TRBJ2-5; 11 nucleotides align to TRBD2. The CDR3 consists of 15 residues. The trim removed 4 bases at V and 4 bases at J, leaving 5 bases unmatched. Germline-derived CDR1 and CDR2 are SGHTA and FQGNSA. In nucleotides, the CDR3 is TGTGCCAGCAGCTCCACTAGCGGGAGTCGAGAGACCCAGTACTTC. This sequence encodes CASSSTSGSRETQYF.

The chain's CDR3 is CSASGSTNEQFF. CDR3 DNA sequence: TGCAGTGCTAGTGGGTCTACCAATGAGCAGTTCTTC. V usage is TRBV20-1 and J usage is TRBJ2-5; D gene unclear. The DNA end is more similar to TRBJ2-1, so the J call may be wrong. Germline lookup yields CDR1 DFQATT and CDR2 SNEGSKA (reference sequence). The CDR3 contains 12 residues.

This clonotype was seen more than once but under ten times. Germline and junction disagree at one end, which may indicate a read error. CDR3 region: CASSPLAGGARNTEAFF. CDR3 in DNA: TGCGCCAGCAGCCCACTGGCAGGGGGCGCGAGGAACACTGAAGCTTTCTTT. This chain uses TRBV7-9 with TRBJ1-1, with TRBD1 matching 8 bases. Germline loops: CDR1 SEHNR, CDR2 FQNEAQ (reference sequence). This CDR3 has 17 residues. Combining the CDR3 with reference TRBV7-9 and TRBJ1-1 gives the whole variable domain DTGVSQNPRHKITKRGQNVTFRCDPISEHNRLYWYRQTLGQGPEFLTYFQNEAQLEKSRLLSDRFSAERPKGSFSTLEIQRTEQGDSAMYLCASSPLAGGARNTEAFFGQGTRLTVV.

V gene TRBV5-1 combines with J gene TRBJ2-5, with 8 bases that match TRBD2. Gene TRBJ2-7 matches the end of the DNA better, so the J call may be wrong. The CDR3 runs to 13 residues. Germline assignment: CDR1 SGHRS and CDR2 YFSETQ. CDR3: CASSDGTSYEQYF. The CDR3 DNA is TGCGCCAGCAGCGACGGGACTAGCTACGAGCAGTACTTC.

The chain recombines TRBV11-2 with TRBJ1-2; possible D gene TRBD1, 6 bases. The V end was cut by 4 bases, the J end by 2 bases, with 17 bases between. The CDR3 totals 16 residues. Germline CDR1 is SGHAT and CDR2 is FQNNGV. CDR3 coding DNA: TGTGCCAGCAGCTCGTCATTGGGGGCTTCAAACTATGGCTACACCTTC. This sequence encodes CASSSSLGASNYGYTF.

J is TRBJ2-1 and V is TRBV6-1, with 8 bases identical to TRBD1. V lost 5 bases and J lost 7; bases outside the gene matches: 7. The CDR3 is 14 residues long. Germline CDR1 is MNHNS and CDR2 is SASEGT. This CDR3 is CASSWTGKRNEQFF. DNA of the CDR3: TGTGCCAGCAGTTGGACAGGGAAGCGAAATGAGCAGTTCTTC.

The V and J genes are TRBV27 and TRBJ1-6; a weak D match, TRBD1 (5 bases). Germline V gene sequence: CDR1 MNHEY, CDR2 SMNVEV (reference sequence). The ends were cut back, 5 bases at V and 10 bases at J, with 9 bases in the middle. This CDR3 has 12 amino acids. CDR3 sequence reads: CASSQGVSPLHF. The CDR3 DNA reads as TGTGCCAGCAGTCAAGGGGTCTCACCCCTCCACTTT.

The chain is built from TRBV5-1 and TRBJ2-2, with D unclear. Trimming took 4 bases from V and 3 from J, leaving 13 bases between them. This CDR3 is 15 amino acids long. Germline V gene data show CDR1 as SGHRS and CDR2 as YFSETQ. In DNA, the CDR3 is TGCGCCAGCAGCCCATTAAATTCGTACACCGGGGAGCTGTTTTTT. Translation: CASSPLNSYTGELFF.

This clonotype was picked up a small number of times. The chain employs TRBV29-1 and TRBJ2-5; 8 positions agree with TRBD2. There are 13 residues in the CDR3. V lost 4 bases and J lost 5; bases outside the gene matches: 6. Germline CDR1 SQVTM, CDR2 ANQGSEA. The CDR3 spells CSVALREVETQYF. The CDR3 DNA reads as TGCAGCGTTGCTTTGCGGGAGGTCGAGACCCAGTACTTC. Filled out from reference TRBV29-1 and TRBJ2-5, the complete variable domain reads SAVISQKPSRDICQRGTSLTIQCQVDSQVTMMFWYRQQPGQSLTLIATANQGSEATYESGFVIDKFPISRPNLTFSTLTVSNMSPEDSSIYLCSVALREVETQYFGPGTRLLVL.

A few counts support this clonotype. The chain is built from TRBV24-1 and TRBJ1-2; D is uncertain. With 4 bases removed from V and 8 bases from J, the gap between germline ends came to 7 bases. CDR1 is KGHDR, CDR2 SFDVKD, per germline. This CDR3 comprises 11 residues. The CDR3 protein is CATSDPGGYTF. CDR3 coding DNA: TGTGCCACCAGTGACCCAGGAGGCTACACCTTC.

Many counts were recorded for this clonotype. This chain joins TRBV2 and TRBJ1-2; D ambiguous. CDR1 and CDR2 from the germline V gene are SNHLY and FYNNEI. This CDR3 comprises 13 residues. V shed 3 bases and J shed 1 base, with 6 bases lying between them. CDR3 DNA: TGTGCCAGCAGTGAGCACAGTAACTATGGCTACACCTTC. It yields the protein CASSEHSNYGYTF.

The rearrangement joins TRBV30 to TRBJ1-2; D might be TRBD1 (5 bases). This CDR3 is 13 amino acids long. Per the germline V gene, CDR1 is GTSNPN and CDR2 is SVGIG (reference sequence). V dropped 4 bases and J dropped 7 bases, with 16 bases sitting between them. The CDR3 loop is CAWTSMGDSGYTF. CDR3 in DNA: TGTGCCTGGACCTCTATGGGGGATAGTGGCTACACCTTC.

This clonotype was seen a single time. The germline gene is not matched at one end of the junction; a read error may be the cause. The chain is built from TRBV5-1 and TRBJ2-1; D remains unclear. The DNA end lines up better with TRBJ2-5; the J call may be wrong. Germline values: CDR1 SGHRS, CDR2 YFSETQ. CDR3 length: 13 amino acids. The CDR3 region is CASASRAEEAQYF. CDR3 sequence (DNA): TGCGCCAGCGCCTCTAGGGCGGAAGAGGCCCAGTACTTC.

This clonotype has a handful of counts. The rearrangement joins TRBV12-3 or TRBV12-4 to TRBJ2-4; D is unclear. Between the trimmed V and J ends, which lost 2 bases and 8 bases, there was a span of 4 bases. CDR3 length equals 11 residues. This CDR3 is CASSLRDIQYF. The CDR3 DNA follows: TGTGCCAGCAGTTTAAGGGACATTCAGTACTTC.

This chain joins TRBV11-2 and TRBJ2-2; D call uncertain. Germline V gene lookup returns CDR1 SGHAT and CDR2 FQNNGV. This CDR3 is 13 amino acids long. Trimming shortened V by 11 bases and J by 4 bases, and 14 bases separated the two germline ends. The CDR3 is CASWDLPTGELFF. For the CDR3, the DNA is TGTGCCTCATGGGATTTACCCACCGGGGAGCTGTTTTTT.

CDR3 residues: CASSPLMSSYNEQFF. As DNA, the CDR3 is TGTGCCAGCAGCCCCCTCATGAGCTCCTACAATGAGCAGTTCTTC. V usage is TRBV28 and J usage is TRBJ2-1; D remains unclear. The ends were cut back, 6 bases at V and 0 bases at J, with 12 bases in the middle. The CDR3 has 15 residues. Germline V gene lookup returns CDR1 MDHEN and CDR2 SYDVKM.

This clonotype was detected ten times or more. This rearrangement joins TRBV2 to TRBJ2-5; 8 positions match TRBD1. The end of the DNA is better explained by TRBJ2-7, so the J call may be wrong. Germline values: CDR1 SNHLY, CDR2 FYNNEI. The CDR3 runs to 14 residues. This CDR3 is CASSETGGSYEQYF. The CDR3 coding sequence is TGTGCCAGCAGTGAAACAGGGGGCTCCTACGAGCAGTACTTC.

This clonotype was recorded a few times. The V and J genes are TRBV10-3 and TRBJ2-1; D is perhaps TRBD2 (6 bases). Trimming removed 0 bases at V and 9 bases at J, with 9 bases between. The CDR3 spans 13 residues. CDR1 and CDR2 (germline): ENHRY, SYGVKD. The CDR3 nucleotides read TGTGCCATCAGTGAGTCGGTGGGAGGTGAGCAGTTCTTC. Protein sequence: CAISESVGGEQFF.

In this sample, this clonotype turned up a few times. The DNA for the CDR3 is TGTGCCAGCAGTCCCCGCGGGTGGATCCGAGACAAAGAACGGGGCTACACCTTC. Its protein is CASSPRGWIRDKERGYTF. The chain carries TRBV12-3 or TRBV12-4 and TRBJ1-2; D remains ambiguous. Trimming shortened V by 5 bases and J by 8 bases, and 30 bases separated the two germline ends. CDR3 length: 18 amino acids.

This clonotype was observed a few times. The chain carries TRBV7-9 and TRBJ1-6; D unclear. The germline V and J ends were trimmed by 4 bases and 10 bases, with 11 bases remaining between them. This CDR3 is 13 amino acids long. Germline V gene sequence: CDR1 SEHNR, CDR2 FQNEAQ (reference sequence). CDR3 DNA: TGTGCCAGCAGCTCGGGAGGAGGGTCACCCCTCCACTTT. This gives the protein CASSSGGGSPLHF. The entire variable domain, with the rest obtained from reference TRBV7-9 and TRBJ1-6, is as follows: DTGVSQNPRHKITKRGQNVTFRCDPISEHNRLYWYRQTLGQGPEFLTYFQNEAQLEKSRLLSDRFSAERPKGSFSTLEIQRTEQGDSAMYLCASSSGGGSPLHFGNGTRLTVT.